This T cell receptor beta chain was identified in a study of blood T cell repertoires in COVID-19. The CDR3 loop spans 15 amino acids. V shed 7 bases and J 5 bases; nucleotides not matched to a gene: 9. The germline V gene encodes CDR1 SGHTA and CDR2 FQGTGA. Clones were sequenced by immunoSEQ multiplex PCR, and TCRdb holds only the in-frame ones, with some missing. The data show about 330,000 clones, approximately 88% seen once. The rearrangement joins TRBV7-3 to TRBJ2-2, with 8 bases identical to TRBD1. Sequencing used peripheral blood. The receptor's source is a woman between 50 and 59 years old with active or convalescent COVID-19. Here the CDR3 reads CASTPGTGGTGELFF. CDR3 in DNA: TGTGCCAGCACCCCCGGGACAGGAGGGACCGGGGAGCTGTTTTTT. The whole variable domain, remainder taken from reference TRBV7-3 and TRBJ2-2, is GAGVSQTPSNKVTEKGKYVELRCDPISGHTALYWYRQSLGQGPEFLIYFQGTGAADDSGLPNDRFFAVRPEGSVSTLKIQRTERGDSAVYLCASTPGTGGTGELFFGEGSRLTVL.